This T cell receptor (beta chain) was retrieved from a study of cytomegalovirus exposure and HLA in healthy donors. Study background: The Caucasian-associated ancestry cluster contained 65% to 85% of the approximately 400 genotyped donors.

Broader study findings: Within an earlier analysis, most TCR beta V segments proved productive either about 87% or about 30% of the time. Researchers counted 150 to 200 TCR beta chains as cytomegalovirus-associated.

This clone occurred a few times. The antigen remains undetermined. Amplification used 60 Vbeta primers and 13 Jbeta primers. Assay used: immunoSEQ multiplex PCR; TCRdb lists only in-frame clones, some missing. The repertoire holds around 130,000 clones, with 82% as singletons. The receptor was derived from a boy between 2 and 10 years old in good health and CMV-seronegative. Material for sequencing was PBMCs.

The CDR3 DNA reads TGTGCCAGCAGGGCAGGGGCAACTGGAAACACCATATATTTT. It codes for CASRAGATGNTIYF. The chain recombines TRBV27 with TRBJ1-3; D is possibly TRBD1 (6 bases). Between the trimmed V and J ends, which lost 6 bases and 2 bases, there was a span of 11 bases. The CDR3 spans 14 residues. The germline V gene has CDR1 MNHEY and CDR2 SMNVEV (reference sequence).